This T cell receptor beta chain emerged from a study of blood T cell repertoires in COVID-19 (dated by TCRdb to about 2020). Looking at the study overall: Collaborator samples came from the United States, Italy and Spain and covered acute and convalescent phases of COVID-19. Samples came from the ongoing ImmuneRACE study (first 160 participants) plus 1,254 subjects from 6 global collaborators. Where available, HLA class I and class II types were obtained from metadata supplied by the sample provider rather than from assay-based typing. Nearly every sample came with metadata listing a de-identified subject ID, COVID-19 status, age in years and sex. The repertoires were made available in a free public database intended to serve as a resource for research on the immune response to SARS-CoV-2. The prospective study material was composed of cDNA or gDNA derived from T cells, B-cell-depleted T cells, or PBMCs. Deeply sampled blood TCRbeta repertoires from subjects exposed to, actively infected with, or recovered from COVID-19 were included in the dataset.

With respect to this clone: Its recognized antigen is unknown. Per-base quality was not reported, and no clone a single base away is much larger than it.

TCRbeta CDR3 regions were amplified from genomic DNA by means of the immunoSEQ Assay, a bias-controlled multiplex PCR. The authors' pipeline ran thus. Nucleated cell counts per sample were estimated from amplification of reference gene primers within the assay. Sequence reads were collapsed and filtered to measure the absolute abundance of every unique TCRbeta CDR3 rearrangement. For each sample, productive Simpson clonality was calculated as the square root of Simpson's diversity index across productive rearrangements. The table comes from immuneACCESS by way of TCRdb, which keeps in-frame sequences with V and J called. Part of the clones is missing from these tables; in studies checked, under half for an unresolved V gene and the rest for unknown reasons. V and J calls and clone size follow that table, whereas D and trimming were derived from the DNA. This sample holds roughly 250,000 clones; around 82% were observed only once. Of the sample, 4.4% falls within the top ten clones.

Results and caveats for the whole study, not just this receptor: The amount of clinical and demographic metadata varied by source and participant and was provided uncurated.

The CDR3 has 14 amino acids, counting the end cysteine and phenylalanine. CDR3 DNA is the only sequence kept; it has 42 bases, read in frame from the first base. Compared with germline, V lacks 3 bases and J lacks 12 bases; bases without a gene match: 13. CDR1 and CDR2, looked up from the germline V gene, are SQVTM and ANQGSEA. Collaborating institutions collected whole blood in K2EDTA tubes following their own protocols. For TCRbeta analysis, collaborator samples were shipped as frozen whole blood, as isolated PBMCs, or as DNA extracted from either sample type. The receptor was derived from a middle-aged man with active or convalescent COVID-19. The sample comprised peripheral blood. The receptor chain draws on TRBV29-1 and TRBJ2-1; TRBD2 lines up with 8 middle nucleotides. The CDR3 here reads CSVEDGGGSLGQFF. The nucleotides read TGCAGCGTTGAGGATGGCGGGGGGTCCCTCGGGCAGTTCTTC.